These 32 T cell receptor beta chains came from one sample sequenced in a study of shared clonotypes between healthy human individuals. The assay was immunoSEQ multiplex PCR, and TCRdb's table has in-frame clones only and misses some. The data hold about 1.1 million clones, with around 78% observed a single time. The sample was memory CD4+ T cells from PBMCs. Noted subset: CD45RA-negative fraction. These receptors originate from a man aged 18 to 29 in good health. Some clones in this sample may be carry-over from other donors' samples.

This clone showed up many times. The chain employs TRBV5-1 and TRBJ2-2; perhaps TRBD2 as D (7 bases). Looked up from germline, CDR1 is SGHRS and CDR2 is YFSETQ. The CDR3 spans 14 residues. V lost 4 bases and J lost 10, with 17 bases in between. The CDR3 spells CASSGGALMEELFF. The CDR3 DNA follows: TGCGCCAGCAGCGGGGGGGCCCTCATGGAGGAGCTGTTTTTT.

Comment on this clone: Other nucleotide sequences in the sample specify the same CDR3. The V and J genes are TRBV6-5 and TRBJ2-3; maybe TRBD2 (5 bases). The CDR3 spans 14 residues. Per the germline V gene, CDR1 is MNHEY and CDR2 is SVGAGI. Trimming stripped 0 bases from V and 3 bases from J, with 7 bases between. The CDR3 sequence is CASSYSPGTDTQYF. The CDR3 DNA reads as TGTGCCAGCAGTTACTCACCGGGAACAGATACGCAGTATTTT.

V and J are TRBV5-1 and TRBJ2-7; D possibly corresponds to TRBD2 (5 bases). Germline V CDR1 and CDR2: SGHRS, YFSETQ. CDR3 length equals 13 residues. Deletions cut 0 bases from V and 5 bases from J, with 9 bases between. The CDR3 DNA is TGCGCCAGCAGCTTGGGGCAGAGGGACGAGCAGTACTTC. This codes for CASSLGQRDEQYF. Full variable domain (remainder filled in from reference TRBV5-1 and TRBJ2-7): KAGVTQTPRYLIKTRGQQVTLSCSPISGHRSVSWYQQTPGQGLQFLFEYFSETQRNKGNFPGRFSGRQFSNSRSEMNVSTLELGDSALYLCASSLGQRDEQYFGPGTRLTVT.

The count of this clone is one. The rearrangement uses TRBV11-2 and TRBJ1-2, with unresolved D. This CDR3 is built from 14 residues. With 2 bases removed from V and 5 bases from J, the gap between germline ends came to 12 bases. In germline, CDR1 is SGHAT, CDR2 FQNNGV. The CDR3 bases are TGTGCCAGCAGCTTACTAGAGTCGGGGTATGGCTACACCTTC. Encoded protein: CASSLLESGYGYTF.

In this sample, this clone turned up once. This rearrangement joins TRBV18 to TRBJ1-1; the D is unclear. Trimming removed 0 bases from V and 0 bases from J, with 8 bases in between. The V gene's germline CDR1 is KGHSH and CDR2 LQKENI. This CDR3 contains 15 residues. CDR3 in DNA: TGTGCCAGCTCACCACCTTGGGGTTTGAACACTGAAGCTTTCTTT. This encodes CASSPPWGLNTEAFF.

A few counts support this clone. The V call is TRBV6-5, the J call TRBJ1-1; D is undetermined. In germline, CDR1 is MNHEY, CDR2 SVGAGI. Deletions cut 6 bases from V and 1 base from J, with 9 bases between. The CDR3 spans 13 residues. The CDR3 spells CASSNRGNTEAFF. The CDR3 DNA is TGTGCCAGCAGCAACAGAGGGAACACTGAAGCTTTCTTT.

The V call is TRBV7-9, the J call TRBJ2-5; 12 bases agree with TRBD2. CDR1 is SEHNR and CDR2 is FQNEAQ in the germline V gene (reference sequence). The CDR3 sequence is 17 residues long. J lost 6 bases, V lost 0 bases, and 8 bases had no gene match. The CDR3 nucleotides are TGTGCCAGCAGCTTAGCGCGACTAGCGGGAGTGTCTAAGACCCAGTACTTC. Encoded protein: CASSLARLAGVSKTQYF.

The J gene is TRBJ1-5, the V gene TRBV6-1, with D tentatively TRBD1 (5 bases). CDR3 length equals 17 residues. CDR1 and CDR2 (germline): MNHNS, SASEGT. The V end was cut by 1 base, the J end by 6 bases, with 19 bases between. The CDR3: CASSEGRQGTRVQPQHF. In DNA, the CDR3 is TGTGCCAGCAGTGAAGGGCGTCAGGGCACAAGGGTTCAGCCCCAGCATTTT.

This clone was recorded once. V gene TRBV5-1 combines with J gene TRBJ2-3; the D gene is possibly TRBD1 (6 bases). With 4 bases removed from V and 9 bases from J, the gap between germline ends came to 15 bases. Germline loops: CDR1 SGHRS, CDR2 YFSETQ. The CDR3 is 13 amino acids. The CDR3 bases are TGCGCCAGCAGCCCCAAACAGGGTGGAACGCAGTATTTT. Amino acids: CASSPKQGGTQYF.

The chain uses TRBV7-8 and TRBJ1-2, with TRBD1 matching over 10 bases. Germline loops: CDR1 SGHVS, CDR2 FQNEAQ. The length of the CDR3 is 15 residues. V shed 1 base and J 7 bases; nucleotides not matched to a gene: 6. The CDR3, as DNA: TGTGCCAGCAGCTTAGGAGACAGGGGGCGGGGTGGCTACACCTTC. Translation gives CASSLGDRGRGGYTF.

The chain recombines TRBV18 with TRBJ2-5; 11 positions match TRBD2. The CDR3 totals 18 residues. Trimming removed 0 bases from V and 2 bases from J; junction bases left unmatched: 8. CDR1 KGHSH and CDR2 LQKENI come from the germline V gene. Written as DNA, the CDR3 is TGTGCCAGCTCACCACCTCCCGGGACTAGCGGCCAACAAGAGACCCAGTACTTC. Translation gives CASSPPPGTSGQQETQYF.

The CDR3 sequence is CASSTITPRRRNGGYTF. The CDR3 region has the DNA TGTGCCAGCAGTACCATCACCCCCAGGAGGCGTAATGGTGGCTACACCTTC. V is TRBV2 and J is TRBJ1-2; D gene unclear. Germline values: CDR1 SNHLY, CDR2 FYNNEI. Trimming cost V 5 bases and J 7 bases, with 26 bases left between them. This CDR3 has 17 amino acids.

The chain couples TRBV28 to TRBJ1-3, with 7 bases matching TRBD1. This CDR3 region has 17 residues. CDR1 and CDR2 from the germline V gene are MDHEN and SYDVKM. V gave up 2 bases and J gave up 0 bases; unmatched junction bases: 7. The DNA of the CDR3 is TGTGCCAGCAGTTTAGGGACAGCATCATACTCTGGAAACACCATATATTTT. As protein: CASSLGTASYSGNTIYF.

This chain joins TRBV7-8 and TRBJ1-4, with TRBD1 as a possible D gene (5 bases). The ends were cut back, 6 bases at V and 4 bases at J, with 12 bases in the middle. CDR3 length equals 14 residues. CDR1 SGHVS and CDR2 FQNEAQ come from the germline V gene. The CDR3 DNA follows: TGTGCCAGCAGTCGGGGACGGCTTAATGAAAAACTGTTTTTT. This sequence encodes CASSRGRLNEKLFF.

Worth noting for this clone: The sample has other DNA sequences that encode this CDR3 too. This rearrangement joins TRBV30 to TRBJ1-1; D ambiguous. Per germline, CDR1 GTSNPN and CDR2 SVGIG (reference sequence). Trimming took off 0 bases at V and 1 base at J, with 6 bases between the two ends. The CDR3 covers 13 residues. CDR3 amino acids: CAWSVGSNTEAFF. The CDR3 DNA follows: TGTGCCTGGAGTGTAGGCTCGAACACTGAAGCTTTCTTT.

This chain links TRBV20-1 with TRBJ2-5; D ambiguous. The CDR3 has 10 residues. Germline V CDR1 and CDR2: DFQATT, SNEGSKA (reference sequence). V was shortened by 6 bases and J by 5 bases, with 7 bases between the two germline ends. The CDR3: CSANWETQYF. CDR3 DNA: TGCAGTGCCAACTGGGAGACCCAGTACTTC.

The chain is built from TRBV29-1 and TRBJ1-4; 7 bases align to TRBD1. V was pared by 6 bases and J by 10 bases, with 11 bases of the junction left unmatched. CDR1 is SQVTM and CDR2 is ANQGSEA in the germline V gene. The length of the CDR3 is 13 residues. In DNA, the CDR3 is TGCAGCGTCCCCGGGAGGGGGCGGCGAAAACTGTTTTTT. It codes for CSVPGRGRRKLFF.

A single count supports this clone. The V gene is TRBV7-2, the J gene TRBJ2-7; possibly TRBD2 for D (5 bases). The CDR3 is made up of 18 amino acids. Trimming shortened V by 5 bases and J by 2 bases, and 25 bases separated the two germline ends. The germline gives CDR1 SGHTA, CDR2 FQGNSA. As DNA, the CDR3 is TGTGCCAGCAGCCAGAATACGGGGTCGTGGCGGGCCCCCTACGAGCAGTACTTC. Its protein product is CASSQNTGSWRAPYEQYF.

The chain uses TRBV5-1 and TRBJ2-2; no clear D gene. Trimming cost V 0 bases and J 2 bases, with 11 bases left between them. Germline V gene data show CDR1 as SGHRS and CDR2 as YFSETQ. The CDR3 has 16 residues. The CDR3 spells CASSLVAGDNTGELFF. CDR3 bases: TGCGCCAGCAGCTTGGTAGCAGGTGACAACACCGGGGAGCTGTTTTTT.

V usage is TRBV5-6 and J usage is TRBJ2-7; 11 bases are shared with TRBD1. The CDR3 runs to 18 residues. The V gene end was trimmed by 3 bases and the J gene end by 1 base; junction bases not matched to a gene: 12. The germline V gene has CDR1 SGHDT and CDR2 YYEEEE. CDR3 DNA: TGTGCCAGCAGCTCCGTAGGGACAGGGGGGATATATTCCTACGAGCAGTACTTC. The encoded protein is CASSSVGTGGIYSYEQYF.

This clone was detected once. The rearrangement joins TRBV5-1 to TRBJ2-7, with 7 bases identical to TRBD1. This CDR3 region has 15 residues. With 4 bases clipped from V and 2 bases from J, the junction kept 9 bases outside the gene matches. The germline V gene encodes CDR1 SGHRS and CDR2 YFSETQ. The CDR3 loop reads CASSPLGTATYEQYF. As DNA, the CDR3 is TGCGCCAGCAGCCCGCTCGGGACAGCTACCTACGAGCAGTACTTC.

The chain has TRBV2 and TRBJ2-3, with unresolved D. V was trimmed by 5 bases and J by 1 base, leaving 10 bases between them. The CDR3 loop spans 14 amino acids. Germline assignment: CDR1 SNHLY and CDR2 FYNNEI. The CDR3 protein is CASSLRMRTDTQYF. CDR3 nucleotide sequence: TGTGCCAGCAGTCTTAGGATGCGCACAGATACGCAGTATTTT.

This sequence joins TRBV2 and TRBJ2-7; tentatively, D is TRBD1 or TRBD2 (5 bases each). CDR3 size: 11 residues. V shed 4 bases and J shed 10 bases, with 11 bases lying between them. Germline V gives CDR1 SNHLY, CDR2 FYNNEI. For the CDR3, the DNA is TGTGCCAGCAGTGTGCGAGGGGAACAGTACTTC. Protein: CASSVRGEQYF.

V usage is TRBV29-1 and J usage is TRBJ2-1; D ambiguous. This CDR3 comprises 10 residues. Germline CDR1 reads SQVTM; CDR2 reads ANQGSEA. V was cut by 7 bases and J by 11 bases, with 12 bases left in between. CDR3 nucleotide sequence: TGCAGCGCTGTTGGGTTTAAGCAGTTCTTC. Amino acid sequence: CSAVGFKQFF.

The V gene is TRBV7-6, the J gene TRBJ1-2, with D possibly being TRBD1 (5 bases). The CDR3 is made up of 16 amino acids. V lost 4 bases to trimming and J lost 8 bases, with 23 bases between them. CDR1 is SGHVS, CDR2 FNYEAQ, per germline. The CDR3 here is CASSSGPGRAAGGYTF. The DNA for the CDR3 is TGTGCCAGCAGCTCGGGGCCTGGGCGGGCGGCGGGCGGCTACACCTTC.

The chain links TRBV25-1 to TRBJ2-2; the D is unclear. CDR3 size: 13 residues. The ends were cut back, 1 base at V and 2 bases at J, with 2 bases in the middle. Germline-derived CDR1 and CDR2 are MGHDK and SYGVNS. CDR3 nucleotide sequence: TGTGCCAGCAGTGAATTCAACACCGGGGAGCTGTTTTTT. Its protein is CASSEFNTGELFF.

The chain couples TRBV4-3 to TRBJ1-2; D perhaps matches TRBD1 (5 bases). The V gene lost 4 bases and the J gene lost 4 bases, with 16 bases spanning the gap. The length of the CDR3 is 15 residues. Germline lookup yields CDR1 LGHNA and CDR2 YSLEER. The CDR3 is CASSRVGVSVYGYTF. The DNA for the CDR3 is TGCGCCAGCAGCCGCGTAGGGGTCTCAGTCTATGGCTACACCTTC.

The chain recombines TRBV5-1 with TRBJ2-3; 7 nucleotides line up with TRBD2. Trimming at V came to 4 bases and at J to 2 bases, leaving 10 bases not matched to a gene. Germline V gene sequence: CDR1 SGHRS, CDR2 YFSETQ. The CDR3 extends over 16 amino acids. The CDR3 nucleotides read TGCGCCAGCAGCATGGAGGCGGGAGCTTCCACAGATACGCAGTATTTT. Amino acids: CASSMEAGASTDTQYF.

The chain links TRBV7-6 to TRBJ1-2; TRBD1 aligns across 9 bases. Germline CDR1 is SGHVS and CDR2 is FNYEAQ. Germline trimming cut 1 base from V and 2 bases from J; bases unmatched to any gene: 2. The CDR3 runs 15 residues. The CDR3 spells CASSLGGQGNYGYTF. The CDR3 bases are TGTGCCAGCAGCTTAGGGGGACAGGGAAACTATGGCTACACCTTC.

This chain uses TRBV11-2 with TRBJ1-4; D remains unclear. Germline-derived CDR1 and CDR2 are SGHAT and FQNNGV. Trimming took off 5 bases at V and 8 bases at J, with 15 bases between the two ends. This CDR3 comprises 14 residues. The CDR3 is CASSPEAPREKLFF. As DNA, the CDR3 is TGTGCCAGCAGCCCCGAGGCGCCCCGCGAAAAACTGTTTTTT.

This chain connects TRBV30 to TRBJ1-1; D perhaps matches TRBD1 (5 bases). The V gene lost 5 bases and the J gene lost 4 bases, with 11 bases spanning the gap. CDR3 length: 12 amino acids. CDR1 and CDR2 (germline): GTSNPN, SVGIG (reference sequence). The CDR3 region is CAWGGTVTEAFF. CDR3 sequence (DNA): TGTGCCTGGGGGGGAACAGTCACTGAAGCTTTCTTT.

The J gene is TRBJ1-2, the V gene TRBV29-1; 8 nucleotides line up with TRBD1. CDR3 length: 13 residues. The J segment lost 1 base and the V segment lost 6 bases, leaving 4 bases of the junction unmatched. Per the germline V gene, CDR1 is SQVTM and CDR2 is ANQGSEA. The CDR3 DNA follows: TGCAGCGTAAGGACAGGGAGTAACTATGGCTACACCTTC. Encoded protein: CSVRTGSNYGYTF.